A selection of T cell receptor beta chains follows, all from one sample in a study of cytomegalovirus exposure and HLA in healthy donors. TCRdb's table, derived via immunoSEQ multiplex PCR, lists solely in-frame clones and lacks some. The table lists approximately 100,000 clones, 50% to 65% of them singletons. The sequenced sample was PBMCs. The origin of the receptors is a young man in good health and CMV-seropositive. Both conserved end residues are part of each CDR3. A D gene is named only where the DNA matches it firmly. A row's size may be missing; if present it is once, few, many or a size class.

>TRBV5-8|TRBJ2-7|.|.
TGTGCCAGCAGCTTGGAGGGAGCCAACTACGAGCAGTACTTC
CASSLEGANYEQYF
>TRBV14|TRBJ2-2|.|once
TGTGCCAGCAGCCAAGCCAGCGCCGGGGAGCTGTTTTTT
CASSQASAGELFF
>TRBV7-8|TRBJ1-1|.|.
TGTGCCAGCAGGCACGACAGGTGGGGTCCGAGGGCTTTCTTT
CASRHDRWGPRAFF
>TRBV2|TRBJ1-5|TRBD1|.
TGTGCCAGCAGTACCAGGACAGGGGGAAACAATCAGCCCCAGCATTTT
CASSTRTGGNNQPQHF
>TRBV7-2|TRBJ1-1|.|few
TGTGCCAGCACCTTCGGGTATCAGCGGCGTCTCTTT
CASTFGYQRRLF
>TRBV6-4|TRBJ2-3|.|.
TGTGCCAGCAGTGAATCAGGCACAGATACGCAGTATTTT
CASSESGTDTQYF
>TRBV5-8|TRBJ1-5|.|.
TGTGCCAGCAGCGACAGAGGTGATAGCAATCAGCCCCAGCATTTT
CASSDRGDSNQPQHF
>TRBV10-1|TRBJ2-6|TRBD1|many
TGCGCCAGCAGGACAGGGTTCGGGGCCAACGTCCTGACTTTC
CASRTGFGANVLTF
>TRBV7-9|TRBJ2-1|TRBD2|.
TGTGCCAGCAGCGGTAGCGGGGGGGTCTCCTACAATGAGCAGTTCTTC
CASSGSGGVSYNEQFF
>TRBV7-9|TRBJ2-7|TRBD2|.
TGTGCCAGCAGCGCTAGCGGGGGGCCCTACGAGCAGTACTTC
CASSASGGPYEQYF
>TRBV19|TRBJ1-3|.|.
TGTGCCAGCAGGCAATTCTCTGGAAACACCATATATTTT
CASRQFSGNTIYF
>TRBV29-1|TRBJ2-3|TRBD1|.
TGCAGCGTTGGACAGGGGGCCAGCACAGATACGCAGTATTTT
CSVGQGASTDTQYF
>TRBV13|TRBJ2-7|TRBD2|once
TGTGCCAGCAGCCAACGACTAGCGGCCTACGAGCAGTACTTC
CASSQRLAAYEQYF
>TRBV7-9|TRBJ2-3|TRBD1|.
TGTGCCAGCAGCTTAGCGACAGGACAGGGTGATACGCAGTATTTT
CASSLATGQGDTQYF
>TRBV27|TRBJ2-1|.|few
TGTGCCAGCAGTTCTGACAGGTTTTACAATGAGCAGTTCTTC
CASSSDRFYNEQFF
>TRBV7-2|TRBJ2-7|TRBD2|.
TGTGCCAGCAGCATCACTAGCGGTTCCTACGAGCAGTACTTC
CASSITSGSYEQYF
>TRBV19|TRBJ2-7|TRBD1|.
TGTGCCAGTAGTCTCGGACAGGGGGTTTCCTACGAGCAGTACTTC
CASSLGQGVSYEQYF
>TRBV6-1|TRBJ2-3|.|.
TGTGCCAGCAGTGAAGTGGCAGGTATTAATACGCAGTATTTT
CASSEVAGINTQYF
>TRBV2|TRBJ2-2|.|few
TGTGCCAGCACCTTCGGCACCGGGGAGCTGTTTTTT
CASTFGTGELFF
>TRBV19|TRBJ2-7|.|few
TGTGCCAGTAGTTCCCGGGACTGGATCTACGAGCAGTACTTC
CASSSRDWIYEQYF
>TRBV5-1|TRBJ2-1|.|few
TGCGCCAGCAGCTTGGACTCTTACAATGAGCAGTTCTTC
CASSLDSYNEQFF
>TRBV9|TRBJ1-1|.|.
TGTGCCAGCAGCGGGGAACAGGGATTTGGAGCTTTCTTT
CASSGEQGFGAFF
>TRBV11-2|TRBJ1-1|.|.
TGTGCCAGCAGCTTCCAGAACACTGAAGCTTTCTTT
CASSFQNTEAFF
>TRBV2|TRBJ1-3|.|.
TGTGCCAGCAGTGTTAAGGGGTTTGGAAACACCATATATTTT
CASSVKGFGNTIYF
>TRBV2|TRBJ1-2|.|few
TGTGCCAGCAGGGAGGATGGACAGAACTATGGCTACACCTTC
CASREDGQNYGYTF
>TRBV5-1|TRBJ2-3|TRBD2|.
TGCGCCAGCAGCGCCGGGGCGGGGGGGCCTTGGGCAGATACGCAGTATTTT
CASSAGAGGPWADTQYF
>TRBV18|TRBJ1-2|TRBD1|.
TGTGCCAGCTCGGTGGACCGGGACAGCTCGTATGGCTACACCTTC
CASSVDRDSSYGYTF
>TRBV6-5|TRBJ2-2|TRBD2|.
TGTGCCAGCAGTTTAGCGGGGGGGAACACCGGGGAGCTGTTTTTT
CASSLAGGNTGELFF
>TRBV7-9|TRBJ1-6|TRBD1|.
TGTGCCAGCAGTGAGGGGGCGGCTGGCAATTCACCCCTCCACTTT
CASSEGAAGNSPLHF
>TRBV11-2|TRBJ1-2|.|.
TGTGCCAGCAGCTTAGGAGGGCAGAAGCTTGGCTACACCTTC
CASSLGGQKLGYTF
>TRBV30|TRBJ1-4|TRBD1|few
TGTGCCTGGAGTACAGGGGGCCCGGGGGAAAAACTGTTTTTT
CAWSTGGPGEKLFF